This T cell receptor (beta chain) was sequenced during a study of CD8 T cells in Susac syndrome. Study-wide results and caveats: That the number of individuals in its TCR sequencing and HLA analysis was relatively small was acknowledged by the study.

Details on this clonotype: Its antigen is still unknown.

Germline CDR1 reads MDHEN; CDR2 reads SYDVKM. Trimming removed 5 bases from V and 13 bases from J, with 15 bases in between. This CDR3 is built from 13 residues. cDNA came from approximately 0.5 to 1 ug RNA primed by random hexamers. Amplification of TCR beta CDR3 used immunoSEQ multiplex PCR across 54 Vbeta and 13 Jbeta. MiXCR, applied by TCRdb to the immunoSEQ multiplex PCR reads, yields one record per CDR3 protein. This table has 150,000 or so distinct CDR3 sequences, over 85% appearing once. Sequencing of TCR beta was undertaken in CD8+ and CD4+ T cells derived from blood. Sequencing was carried out using CD4+ T cells from PBMCs. This TCR came from a human donor in good health. The chain combines TRBV28 with TRBJ1-6; D is possibly TRBD1 (5 bases). The CDR3 here is CASSLTDSRPLHF. CDR3 in DNA: TGTGCCAGCAGTCTTACTGACAGTCGTCCCCTCCACTTT.